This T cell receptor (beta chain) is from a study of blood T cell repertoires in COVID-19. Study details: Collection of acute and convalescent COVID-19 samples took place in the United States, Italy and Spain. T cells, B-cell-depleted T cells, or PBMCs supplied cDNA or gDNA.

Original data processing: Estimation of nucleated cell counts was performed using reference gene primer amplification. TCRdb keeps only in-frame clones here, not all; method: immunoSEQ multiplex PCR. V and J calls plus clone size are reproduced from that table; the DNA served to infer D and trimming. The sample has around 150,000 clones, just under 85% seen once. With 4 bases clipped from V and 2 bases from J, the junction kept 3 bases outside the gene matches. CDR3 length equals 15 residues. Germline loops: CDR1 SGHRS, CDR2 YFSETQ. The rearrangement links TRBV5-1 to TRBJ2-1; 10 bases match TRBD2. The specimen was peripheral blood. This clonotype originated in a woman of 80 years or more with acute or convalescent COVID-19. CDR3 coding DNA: TGCGCCAGCAGCCTAGCGGGAGTCGCCTACAATGAGCAGTTCTTC. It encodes CASSLAGVAYNEQFF.